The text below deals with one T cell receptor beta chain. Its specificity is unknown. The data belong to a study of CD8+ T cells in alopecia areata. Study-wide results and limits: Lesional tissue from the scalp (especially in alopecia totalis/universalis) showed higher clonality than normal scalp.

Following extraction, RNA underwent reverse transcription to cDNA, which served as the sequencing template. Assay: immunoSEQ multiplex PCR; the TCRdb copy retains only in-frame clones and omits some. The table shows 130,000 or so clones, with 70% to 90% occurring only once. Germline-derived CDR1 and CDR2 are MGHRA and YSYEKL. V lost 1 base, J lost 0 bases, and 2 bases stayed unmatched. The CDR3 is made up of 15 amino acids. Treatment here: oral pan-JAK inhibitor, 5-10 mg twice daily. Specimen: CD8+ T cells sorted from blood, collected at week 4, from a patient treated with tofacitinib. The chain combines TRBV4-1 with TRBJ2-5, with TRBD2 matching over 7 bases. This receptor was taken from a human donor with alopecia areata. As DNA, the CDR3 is TGCGCCAGCAGCCAAGGGGAGGGGTACCAAGAGACCCAGTACTTC. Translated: CASSQGEGYQETQYF.